This TCR beta chain originates from a study of blood T cell repertoires in COVID-19. Study-wide context: Spain, Italy and the United States supplied samples that represented acute and convalescent COVID-19. PBMCs, B-cell-depleted T cells, or T cells were the source of the cDNA or gDNA that made up the material.

The CDR3 consists of 16 residues. The germline V gene has CDR1 MNHEY and CDR2 SMNVEV (reference sequence). V shed 6 bases and J 3 bases; nucleotides not matched to a gene: 9. Authors' data handling: Amplification of reference gene primers was used by the study to estimate nucleated cell counts. The data were produced by immunoSEQ multiplex PCR, yet TCRdb's version contains in-frame clones alone and is incomplete. V and J calls and clone size are as listed in that table; D and trimming were resolved from the DNA. The sample has about 90,000 clones, more than 75% seen once. The V and J genes are TRBV27 and TRBJ2-3; 10 nucleotides match TRBD1. The sequenced material came from peripheral blood. The sequence was obtained from a human donor in a cohort sampled during active COVID-19. The CDR3 DNA follows: TGTGCCAGCAGAGAGAGGACAGGGGGAAGGACAGATACGCAGTATTTT. It yields the protein CASRERTGGRTDTQYF.